This T cell receptor (beta chain) came from a study of T-cell memory formation after mild COVID-19. Study-wide context: Clusters of TCRs were largely donor specific. Study-wide results and caveats: Cross-reactive memory appears to have joined, as suggested by some responding clones showing up in pre-infection memory. Mainly in CM and EM were contracting CD4+ clones; CD8+ were in EMRA. Clones shrinking from day 15 to 85 showed even CD4/CD8 mixes; later expanders tilted CD4+.

Deletions cut 4 bases from V and 3 bases from J, with 13 bases between. The CDR3 has 15 residues. The germline CDR1 and CDR2 sequences are LGHDT and YNNKEL (reference sequence). TCRdb independently ran MiXCR on the 5' RACE reads; one entry per CDR3 protein. The repertoire includes just over 300,000 distinct CDR3 sequences, 15% to 20% of them detected once, and around 21% sits in the top ten. This clonotype was observed a few times. Its antigen is undetermined. The sequencing input was PBMCs or a T cell subset sorted from them (not recorded which). The receptor comes from a man between 18 and 29 years old who had mild COVID-19 (a few samples of this study predate the infection). Cell type and time point are not known. The chain has TRBV3-1 and TRBJ1-5; a weak D match, TRBD1 (6 bases). The CDR3 coding sequence is TGTGCCAGCAGCCCACAGGACAGCTCCAATCAGCCCCAGCATTTT. Translated, it gives CASSPQDSSNQPQHF. The complete variable domain, with remaining parts taken from reference TRBV3-1 and TRBJ1-5, reads DTAVSQTPKYLVTQMGNDKSIKCEQNLGHDTMYWYKQDSKKFLKIMFSYNNKELIINETVPNRFSPKSPDKAHLNLHINSLELGDSAVYFCASSPQDSSNQPQHFGDGTRLSIL.